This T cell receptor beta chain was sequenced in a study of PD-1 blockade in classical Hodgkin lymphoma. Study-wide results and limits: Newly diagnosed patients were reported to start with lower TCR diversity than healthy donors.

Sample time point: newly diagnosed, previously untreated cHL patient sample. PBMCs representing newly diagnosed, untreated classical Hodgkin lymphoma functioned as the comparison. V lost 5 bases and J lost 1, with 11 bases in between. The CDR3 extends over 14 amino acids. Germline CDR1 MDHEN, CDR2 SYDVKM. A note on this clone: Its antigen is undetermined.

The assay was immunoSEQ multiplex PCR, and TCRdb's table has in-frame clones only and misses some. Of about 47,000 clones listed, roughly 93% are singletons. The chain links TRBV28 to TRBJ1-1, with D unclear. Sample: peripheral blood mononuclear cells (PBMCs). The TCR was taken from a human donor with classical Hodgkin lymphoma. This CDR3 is CASSKELGNTEAFF. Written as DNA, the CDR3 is TGTGCCAGCAGTAAAGAGTTGGGGAACACTGAAGCTTTCTTT.